The 6 T cell receptor beta chains below were found in one sample sequenced in a study of cytomegalovirus exposure and HLA in healthy donors. This PCR relied on a set of 60 Vbeta primers and 13 Jbeta primers. Here immunoSEQ multiplex PCR was the method, and the copy in TCRdb shows in-frame clones only, minus some. The data hold some 140,000 clones, with about three quarters observed a single time. Sequences were obtained from PBMCs. The source of these receptors is a male donor in good health and CMV-seropositive.

The V gene is TRBV11-2, the J gene TRBJ1-1; D gene ambiguous. The germline V gene encodes CDR1 SGHAT and CDR2 FQNNGV. The CDR3 has 14 amino acids. The V and J ends lost 6 bases and 10 bases respectively, with 21 bases between them. The CDR3 loop is CASSPVTGFPIAFF. For the CDR3, the DNA is TGTGCCAGCAGTCCTGTAACCGGGTTCCCCATAGCTTTCTTT.

The V and J genes are TRBV2 and TRBJ1-1; D gene ambiguous. Germline CDR1 and CDR2: SNHLY and FYNNEI. The V and J ends lost 6 bases and 0 bases respectively, with 8 bases between them. This CDR3 spans 13 amino acids. The CDR3 spells CASSGRLNTEAFF. As DNA, the CDR3 is TGTGCCAGCAGCGGGAGGCTGAACACTGAAGCTTTCTTT.

J is TRBJ2-3 and V is TRBV6-4; TRBD2 might be the D (6 bases). V gave up 0 bases and J gave up 1 base, with 8 bases separating them. CDR1 MRHNA and CDR2 SNTAGT come from the germline V gene. This CDR3 has 15 amino acids. The CDR3 here is CASSDSWGGTDTQYF. The CDR3 region has the DNA TGTGCCAGCAGTGACTCGTGGGGGGGCACAGATACGCAGTATTTT.

For this clone: Other DNA sequences in this specimen translate into the identical CDR3. V usage is TRBV9 and J usage is TRBJ1-4; 9 bases are shared with TRBD1. Germline CDR1 reads SGDLS; CDR2 reads YYNGEE. The CDR3 has 14 amino acids. J lost 6 bases, V lost 2 bases, and 2 bases had no gene match. This CDR3 reads CASSVGTGYEKLFF. In nucleotides, the CDR3 is TGTGCCAGCAGCGTCGGGACAGGGTATGAAAAACTGTTTTTT.

The genes are TRBV28 and TRBJ2-6; weak D call: TRBD1 (7 bases). The V end lost 1 base, the J end lost 3 bases, and 16 bases lay between the germline ends. This CDR3 spans 18 amino acids. The germline V gene has CDR1 MDHEN and CDR2 SYDVKM. In DNA form, the CDR3 reads TGTGCCAGCAGTTTATCCTGGAGGGGGCCTTTTGGGGCCAACGTCCTGACTTTC. Translating gives CASSLSWRGPFGANVLTF.

The CDR3 region is CASSQLGGKGPMQSYEQYF. The DNA for the CDR3 is TGCGCCAGCAGCCAACTCGGGGGGAAGGGACCTATGCAGTCCTACGAGCAGTACTTC. The chain joins TRBV4-1 to TRBJ2-7; 7 bases match TRBD2. The ends lost 2 bases at V and 1 base at J; junction bases unmatched: 17. The CDR3 runs to 19 residues. Per germline, CDR1 MGHRA and CDR2 YSYEKL.